Below, 13 T cell receptor beta chains from the same sample are listed, as sequenced in a study of blood T cells in healthy people across ages. For the second PCR, which ran for roughly 6 to 11 cycles, a sample-barcoded 5' primer and a J-beta primer mix were used. Each CDR3 protein is one row after TCRdb ran MiXCR on the 5' RACE reads. The sample records 1 million or so distinct CDR3 sequences, under 55% being singletons. Input material: blood. These receptors were collected from a woman aged 60 to 75 in good health.

The chain recombines TRBV6-2 or TRBV6-3 with TRBJ2-5, with 8 bases identical to TRBD1. The CDR3 sequence is 15 residues long. Germline loops: CDR1 MNHEY, CDR2 SVGEGT. V dropped 7 bases and J dropped 11; count of bases not matched to a gene: 18. The CDR3: CASNRPGQGLNEQYF. The CDR3 DNA reads as TGTGCCAGCAACCGTCCTGGACAGGGCCTCAATGAGCAGTACTTC.

The V gene is TRBV25-1, the J gene TRBJ2-3, with 9 positions matching TRBD2. CDR3 size: 14 residues. The V gene's germline CDR1 is MGHDK and CDR2 SYGVNS. V lost 6 bases to trimming and J lost 10 bases; unmatched junction nucleotides: 11. CDR3 sequence (DNA): TGTGCCAGCAGCGGGCTAGCGGGAATGGGTGCGCAGTATTTT. Its protein is CASSGLAGMGAQYF. Full variable domain (rest looked up from reference TRBV25-1 and TRBJ2-3): EADIYQTPRYLVIGTGKKITLECSQTMGHDKMYWYQQDPGMELHLIHYSYGVNSTEKGDLSSESTVSRIRTEHFPLTLESARPSHTSQYLCASSGLAGMGAQYFGPGTRLTVL.

The genes are TRBV4-1 and TRBJ2-3; D is ambiguous. The V and J ends lost 1 base and 2 bases respectively, with 16 bases between them. This CDR3 spans 17 amino acids. Per germline, CDR1 MGHRA and CDR2 YSYEKL. CDR3 loop: CASSQGSTETFTDTQYF. The CDR3 DNA sequence: TGCGCCAGCAGCCAAGGTAGCACAGAGACTTTCACAGATACGCAGTATTTT.

The CDR3 region has the DNA TGTGCCAGCAGCTTAAGTTTACAGGGCCCGGGGGAGACCCAGTACTTC. The encoded protein is CASSLSLQGPGETQYF. V and J are TRBV7-2 and TRBJ2-5; possibly TRBD1 for D (6 bases). The CDR3 covers 16 residues. The germline V and J ends were trimmed by 2 bases and 5 bases, with 18 bases remaining between them. CDR1 and CDR2 from the germline V gene are SGHTA and FQGNSA.

A few counts support this clonotype. The chain links TRBV2 to TRBJ2-1; 14 nucleotides agree with TRBD2. The CDR3 is 15 residues long. After removal of 6 bases from V and 4 bases from J, the junction contained 2 bases not matched to a gene. The germline gives CDR1 SNHLY, CDR2 FYNNEI. CDR3 in DNA: TGTGCCAGCAGGGGACTAGCGGGGGTGTACAATGAGCAGTTCTTC. It yields the protein CASRGLAGVYNEQFF.

This rearrangement joins TRBV7-9 to TRBJ2-4, with 7 bases aligning to TRBD1. V lost 4 bases and J lost 8; bases outside the gene matches: 14. The length of the CDR3 is 16 residues. CDR1 is SEHNR and CDR2 is FQNEAQ in the germline V gene (reference sequence). The CDR3, as DNA: TGTGCCAGCAGCTCCCCGCGACCCGGGACAGAGGACATTCAGTACTTC. Amino acid sequence: CASSSPRPGTEDIQYF.

The rearrangement links TRBV5-1 to TRBJ2-1; TRBD2 agrees at 13 bases. CDR3 length: 16 amino acids. V gave up 3 bases and J gave up 6 bases; unmatched junction bases: 6. Germline V lookup: CDR1 SGHRS, CDR2 YFSETQ. This CDR3 is CASSSVGLAGANEQFF. The CDR3 nucleotides are TGCGCCAGCAGCTCGGTAGGACTAGCGGGAGCCAATGAGCAGTTCTTC.

The chain is built from TRBV21-1 and TRBJ2-3; the table names TRBD2, a call not compared with the DNA. TRBV21-1 represents a pseudogene. CDR3 length: 16 amino acids. CDR3 amino acids: CASSKAGGLCTDTQYF. CDR3 DNA: TGTGCCAGCAGCAAAGCGGGAGGCCTCTGCACAGATACGCAGTATTTT.

CDR3 in amino acids: CASTEGLYNQPQHF. Written as DNA, the CDR3 is TGTGCCAGCACCGAGGGTCTTTACAATCAGCCCCAGCATTTT. The chain joins TRBV12-3 or TRBV12-4 to TRBJ1-5; no firm D call. Between the trimmed V and J ends, which lost 7 bases and 3 bases, there was a span of 13 bases. The CDR3 is 14 amino acids.

The chain joins TRBV10-1 to TRBJ2-7; 9 positions match TRBD1. The CDR3 consists of 14 residues. The V and J ends lost 11 bases and 5 bases, in that order; junction bases with no gene match: 13. Germline V lookup: CDR1 WNHNN, CDR2 SYGVQD (reference sequence). The CDR3 coding sequence is TGCGCCCGTAGCCCTGGACAGGGGAGCGACGAGCAGTACTTC. It specifies CARSPGQGSDEQYF.

This rearrangement joins TRBV5-1 to TRBJ2-6; D is uncertain. The ends were cut back, 0 bases at V and 2 bases at J, with 6 bases in the middle. The CDR3 has 15 amino acids. CDR1 and CDR2 from the germline V gene are SGHRS and YFSETQ. CDR3 nucleotide sequence: TGCGCCAGCAGCTTGGCGCCAGCTGGGGCCAACGTCCTGACTTTC. Residues: CASSLAPAGANVLTF.

This clonotype has a single count. This chain connects TRBV3-1 to TRBJ2-3; D is undetermined. The CDR3 length is 12 residues. The V and J ends lost 3 bases and 8 bases respectively, with 9 bases between them. The germline V gene has CDR1 LGHDT and CDR2 YNNKEL (reference sequence). The CDR3 nucleotides are TGTGCCAGCAGCCATGCGGAAGGTACGCAGTATTTT. It specifies CASSHAEGTQYF.

The chain combines TRBV4-3 with TRBJ2-3; D is perhaps TRBD1 or TRBD2 (5 bases each). Trimming took 0 bases from V and 0 from J, leaving 13 bases between them. The CDR3 is 17 residues long. Germline lookup yields CDR1 LGHNA and CDR2 YSLEER. CDR3: CASSQDGAGLSTDTQYF. In nucleotides, the CDR3 is TGCGCCAGCAGCCAAGATGGGGCAGGACTCAGCACAGATACGCAGTATTTT.